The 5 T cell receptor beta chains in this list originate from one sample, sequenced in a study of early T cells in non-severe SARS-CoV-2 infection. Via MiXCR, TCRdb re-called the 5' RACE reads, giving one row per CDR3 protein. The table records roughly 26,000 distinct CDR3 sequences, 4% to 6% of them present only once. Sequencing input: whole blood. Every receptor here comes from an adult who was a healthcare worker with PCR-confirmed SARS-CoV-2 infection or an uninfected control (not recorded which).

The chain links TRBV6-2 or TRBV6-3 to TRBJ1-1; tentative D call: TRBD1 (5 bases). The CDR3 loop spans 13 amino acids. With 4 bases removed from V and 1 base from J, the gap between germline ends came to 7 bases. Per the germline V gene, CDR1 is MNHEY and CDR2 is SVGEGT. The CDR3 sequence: CASSFGANTEAFF. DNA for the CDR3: TGTGCCAGCAGTTTTGGGGCGAACACTGAAGCTTTCTTT.

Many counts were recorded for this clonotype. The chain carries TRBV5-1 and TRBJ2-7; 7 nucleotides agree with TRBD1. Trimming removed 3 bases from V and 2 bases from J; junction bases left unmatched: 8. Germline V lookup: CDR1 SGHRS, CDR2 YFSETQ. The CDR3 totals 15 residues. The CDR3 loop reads CASSSPGGLTYEQYF. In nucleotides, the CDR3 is TGCGCCAGCAGCTCACCAGGGGGATTGACCTACGAGCAGTACTTC.

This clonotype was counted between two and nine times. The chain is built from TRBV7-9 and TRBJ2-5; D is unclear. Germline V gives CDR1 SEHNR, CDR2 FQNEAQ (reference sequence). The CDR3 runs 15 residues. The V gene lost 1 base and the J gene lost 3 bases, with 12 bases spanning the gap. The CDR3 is CASSLGSSDKETQYF. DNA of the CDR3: TGTGCCAGCAGCTTAGGATCTAGTGATAAAGAGACCCAGTACTTC.

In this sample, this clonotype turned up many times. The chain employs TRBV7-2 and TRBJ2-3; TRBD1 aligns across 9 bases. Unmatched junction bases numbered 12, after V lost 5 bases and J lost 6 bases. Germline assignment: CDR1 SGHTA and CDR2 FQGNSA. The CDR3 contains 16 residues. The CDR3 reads CASSPGTGYSRDTQYF. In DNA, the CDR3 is TGTGCCAGCAGCCCTGGGACAGGGTACTCACGTGATACGCAGTATTTT.

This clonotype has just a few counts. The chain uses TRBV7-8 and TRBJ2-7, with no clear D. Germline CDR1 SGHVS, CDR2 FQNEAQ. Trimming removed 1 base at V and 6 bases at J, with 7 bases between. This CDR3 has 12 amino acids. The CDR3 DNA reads TGTGCCAGCAGCTTAGTATCCCTCGAGCAGTACTTC. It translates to CASSLVSLEQYF.